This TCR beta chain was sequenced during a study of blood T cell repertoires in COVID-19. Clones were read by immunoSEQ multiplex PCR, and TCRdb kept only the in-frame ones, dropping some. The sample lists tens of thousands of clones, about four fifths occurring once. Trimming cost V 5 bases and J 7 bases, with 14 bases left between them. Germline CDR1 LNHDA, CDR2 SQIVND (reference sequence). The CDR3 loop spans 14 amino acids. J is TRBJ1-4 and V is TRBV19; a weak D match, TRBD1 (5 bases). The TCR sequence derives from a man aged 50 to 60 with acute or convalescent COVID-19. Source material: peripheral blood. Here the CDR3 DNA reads TGTGCCAGTAGTCCTACAGGATGGGGTGAAAAACTGTTTTTT. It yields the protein CASSPTGWGEKLFF.